The sequence of this T cell receptor beta chain was determined in a study of T cells in Graves' hyperthyroidism and ophthalmopathy. The overall study: The authors collected peripheral blood at initial diagnosis, before any treatment.

Enrolled ophthalmopathy patients presented with a Clinical Activity Score of at least 3, a NOSPECS grade of at least 4, and disease duration under 3 months. Authors of the study amplified TCR beta CDR3 regions from RNA transcripts. Using the HTBI primer set, a first-round RT-PCR was run on the TCR CDR3. MiXCR, applied by TCRdb to the multiplex PCR reads, yields one record per CDR3 protein. The sample includes 300,000 to 400,000 distinct CDR3 sequences, about 15% seen only once; the top ten take around a fifth. The CDR3 contains 15 residues. From germline, CDR1 is MNHNY and CDR2 SVGAGI (reference sequence). V shed 2 bases, J shed 5 bases, and the junction held 6 bases outside the gene matches. This clonotype was seen a handful of times.

The chain has TRBV6-6 and TRBJ2-3; 8 nucleotides match TRBD1. This TCR derives from a woman younger than 45 with Graves' ophthalmopathy. The material sequenced was blood. CDR3 coding DNA: TGTGCCAGCAGTTACCAGGGGGCATCGCGAGATACGCAGTATTTT. It encodes CASSYQGASRDTQYF.